These 24 T cell receptor beta chains were sequenced from one sample in a study of control samples from healthy donors and cancer patients. The assay was immunoSEQ multiplex PCR, and TCRdb's table has in-frame clones only and misses some. This table has 150,000 to 200,000 clones, around nine tenths appearing once. Sequencing input: blood. Receptors were obtained from a man younger than 45 in good health.

This clone was picked up one time. J is TRBJ1-5 and V is TRBV15; no clear D gene. V gave up 7 bases and J gave up 2 bases, with 6 bases separating them. The V gene's germline CDR1 is LNHNV and CDR2 YYDKDF (reference sequence). The length of the CDR3 is 12 residues. The CDR3 spells CATTWGNQPQHF. The CDR3 DNA sequence: TGTGCCACCACCTGGGGCAATCAGCCCCAGCATTTT.

This clone was seen repeatedly, ten times or more. Other DNA sequences in the same sample also yield this CDR3. The rearrangement joins TRBV30 to TRBJ1-3; D ambiguous. Germline lookup yields CDR1 GTSNPN and CDR2 SVGIG (reference sequence). V gave up 1 base and J gave up 5 bases, with 3 bases separating them. This CDR3 comprises 11 residues. This chain's CDR3 is CAWSDRNTIYF. The CDR3 coding sequence is TGTGCCTGGAGTGATCGAAACACCATATATTTT.

The V gene is TRBV9, the J gene TRBJ1-2, with D possibly TRBD1 on 6 matching bases. The V end lost 3 bases, the J end lost 4 bases, and 13 bases lay between the germline ends. This CDR3 comprises 14 residues. Germline V CDR1 and CDR2: SGDLS, YYNGEE. The chain's CDR3 is CASSGLGQRYGYTF. As DNA, the CDR3 is TGTGCCAGCAGCGGCCTTGGACAGCGCTATGGCTACACCTTC.

The chain's CDR3 is CASSLGSPPYEQYF. CDR3 nucleotide sequence: TGCGCCAGCAGCTTGGGATCTCCACCTTACGAGCAGTACTTC. The V call is TRBV5-1, the J call TRBJ2-7; D gene unclear. The germline CDR1 and CDR2 sequences are SGHRS and YFSETQ. With 0 bases removed from V and 4 bases from J, the gap between germline ends came to 11 bases. This CDR3 spans 14 amino acids.

The rearrangement uses TRBV27 and TRBJ2-4; D possibly corresponds to TRBD1 (6 bases). This CDR3 has 18 residues. Germline V gives CDR1 MNHEY, CDR2 SMNVEV (reference sequence). The V and J ends lost 5 bases and 0 bases respectively, with 20 bases between them. Here the CDR3 DNA reads TGTGCCAGCAGTGCTATAACCTGGGGACAACTAGCCAAAAACATTCAGTACTTC. Translating it yields CASSAITWGQLAKNIQYF.

The chain employs TRBV12-3 or TRBV12-4 and TRBJ1-5, with no clear D. This CDR3 region has 13 residues. V was shortened by 1 base and J by 6 bases, with 7 bases between the two germline ends. The CDR3 region is CASSLGVIQPQHF. The CDR3 DNA sequence: TGTGCCAGCAGTTTAGGGGTCATTCAGCCCCAGCATTTT.

The J gene is TRBJ2-7, the V gene TRBV3-1 (or the pseudogene TRBV3-2); D possibly corresponds to TRBD1 (5 bases). Germline V gives CDR1 LGHDT, CDR2 YNNKEL (reference sequence). This CDR3 spans 15 amino acids. Trimming removed 1 base at V and 4 bases at J, with 14 bases between. The CDR3 spells CASSQGPGLVYEQYF. The DNA of the CDR3 is TGTGCCAGCAGCCAAGGACCAGGGTTGGTTTACGAGCAGTACTTC.

The genes are TRBV4-2 and TRBJ2-7; D is possibly TRBD1 or TRBD2 (5 bases each). Germline V gene lookup returns CDR1 LGHNA and CDR2 YNFKEQ. The CDR3 runs to 14 residues. Trimming cost V 3 bases and J 0 bases, with 9 bases left between them. The CDR3 nucleotides read TGTGCCAGCAGCCAGGGGACCCTCTCCTACGAGCAGTACTTC. Translated, it gives CASSQGTLSYEQYF.

The chain couples TRBV5-4 to TRBJ2-1; 8 positions agree with TRBD2. J lost 6 bases, V lost 0 bases, and 8 bases had no gene match. The V gene's germline CDR1 is SGHNT and CDR2 YYREEE (reference sequence). The CDR3 extends over 16 amino acids. The DNA of the CDR3 is TGTGCCAGCAGCTTGGCCTCGGGGGGGGGCATCAATGAGCAGTTCTTC. As protein: CASSLASGGGINEQFF. Based on the CDR3 plus reference TRBV5-4 and TRBJ2-1, the full variable domain is ETGVTQSPTHLIKTRGQQVTLRCSSQSGHNTVSWYQQALGQGPQFIFQYYREEENGRGNFPPRFSGLQFPNYSSELNVNALELDDSALYLCASSLASGGGINEQFFGPGTRLTVL.

In DNA, the CDR3 is TGTGCCAGCAGTCAACAGGGGGCCCAATCGGGCTACACCTTC. Protein sequence: CASSQQGAQSGYTF. The gene calls are TRBV6-6 and TRBJ1-2, with 9 positions matching TRBD1. The CDR3 covers 14 residues. V was pared by 5 bases and J by 8 bases, with 9 bases of the junction left unmatched. Germline CDR1 is MNHNY and CDR2 is SVGAGI (reference sequence).

The gene calls are TRBV30 and TRBJ2-7; TRBD2 matches 7 bases. The CDR3 is 12 residues long. Germline V lookup: CDR1 GTSNPN, CDR2 SVGIG (reference sequence). The V and J ends lost 5 bases and 3 bases, in that order; junction bases with no gene match: 4. DNA of the CDR3: TGTGCCTGGGGGGCTAGCGGCTACGAGCAGTACTTC. Translated: CAWGASGYEQYF. The variable domain in full, with the rest retrieved from reference TRBV30 and TRBJ2-7, is SQTIHQWPATLVQPVGSPLSLECTVEGTSNPNLYWYRQAAGRGLQLLFYSVGIGQISSEVPQNLSASRPQDRQFILSSKKLLLSDSGFYLCAWGASGYEQYFGPGTRLTVT.

The gene calls are TRBV7-9 and TRBJ1-4; no definite D call. V lost 0 bases and J lost 8, with 10 bases in between. The CDR3 contains 14 residues. Germline lookup yields CDR1 SEHNR and CDR2 FQNEAQ (reference sequence). CDR3 sequence: CASSLAGWREKLFF. In DNA, the CDR3 is TGTGCCAGCAGCTTAGCAGGGTGGCGGGAAAAACTGTTTTTT.

The V call is TRBV6-5, the J call TRBJ2-4; no definite D call. Per germline, CDR1 MNHEY and CDR2 SVGAGI. The CDR3 runs to 14 residues. Trimming cost V 4 bases and J 1 base, with 8 bases left between them. The chain's CDR3 is CASSSRYAKNIQYF. The CDR3 DNA reads as TGTGCCAGCAGTTCCAGATATGCCAAAAACATTCAGTACTTC.

The chain carries TRBV2 and TRBJ1-4; TRBD1 might be the D (6 bases). The CDR3 totals 18 residues. V lost 2 bases and J lost 8, with 24 bases in between. Germline CDR1 SNHLY, CDR2 FYNNEI. CDR3 bases: TGTGCCAGCAGTGAATTTGGGCCACAGGGCCAGGGCCGGGAAAAACTGTTTTTT. It codes for CASSEFGPQGQGREKLFF.

This clone was detected only once. The chain recombines TRBV30 with TRBJ1-5, with 7 bases aligning to TRBD1. V was clipped by 4 bases and J by 3 bases; unmatched bases: 6. Germline loops: CDR1 GTSNPN, CDR2 SVGIG (reference sequence). The CDR3 is 14 amino acids. The CDR3 reads CAWNTGTVNQPQHF. CDR3 bases: TGTGCCTGGAACACCGGGACAGTCAATCAGCCCCAGCATTTT.

This clone was detected once. This chain connects TRBV30 to TRBJ2-5, with 8 bases aligning to TRBD1. Per germline, CDR1 GTSNPN and CDR2 SVGIG (reference sequence). V lost 3 bases to trimming and J lost 4 bases; unmatched junction nucleotides: 4. The CDR3 has 13 amino acids. The CDR3 here is CAWRQGAGETQYF. In DNA, the CDR3 is TGTGCCTGGAGGCAGGGGGCTGGAGAGACCCAGTACTTC.

This chain joins TRBV11-2 and TRBJ2-7, with D perhaps TRBD1 (7 bases). The CDR3 runs to 16 residues. Germline lookup yields CDR1 SGHAT and CDR2 FQNNGV. Trimming removed 3 bases at V and 6 bases at J, with 21 bases between. The CDR3 region has the DNA TGTGCCAGCAGCTTTCGACAGGGAACGTGGGGAGGCGAGCAGTACTTC. Protein product: CASSFRQGTWGGEQYF.

The CDR3 here is CASSSRERQGSNTIYF. In nucleotides, the CDR3 is TGTGCCAGCAGTTCCCGGGAAAGACAGGGTTCGAACACCATATATTTT. The rearrangement joins TRBV28 to TRBJ1-3, with 7 positions matching TRBD1. Per germline, CDR1 MDHEN and CDR2 SYDVKM. After removal of 4 bases from V and 7 bases from J, the junction contained 13 bases not matched to a gene. The CDR3 spans 16 residues.

This rearrangement joins TRBV28 to TRBJ1-2; D gene ambiguous. V was shortened by 5 bases and J by 4 bases, with 17 bases between the two germline ends. The CDR3 loop spans 15 amino acids. Germline CDR1 reads MDHEN; CDR2 reads SYDVKM. The CDR3, as DNA: TGTGCCAGCAGTCCACCCCGGGCAGGAGCCTATGGCTACACCTTC. It specifies CASSPPRAGAYGYTF.

V usage is TRBV5-5 and J usage is TRBJ1-4; D call uncertain. Germline CDR1 and CDR2: SGHKS and YYEKEE (reference sequence). The CDR3 has 17 residues. Between the trimmed V and J ends, which lost 0 bases and 4 bases, there was a span of 16 bases. The CDR3 DNA is TGTGCCAGCAGCTTGGTAGGCCCAGGATGGGGTAATGAAAAACTGTTTTTT. Its protein is CASSLVGPGWGNEKLFF.

The rearrangement joins TRBV6-2 or TRBV6-3 to TRBJ1-5, with TRBD1 identical over 7 bases. Germline V gene sequence: CDR1 MNHEY, CDR2 SVGEGT. There are 17 residues in the CDR3. J was trimmed by 4 bases and V by 6 bases; bases with no gene match: 15. The CDR3 loop is CASSGPWTGASNQPQHF. CDR3 coding DNA: TGTGCCAGCAGCGGACCCTGGACAGGAGCCTCTAATCAGCCCCAGCATTTT.

The genes are TRBV4-1 and TRBJ2-7; 10 nucleotides align to TRBD2. V gave up 4 bases and J gave up 6 bases; unmatched junction bases: 6. The CDR3 has 14 residues. Germline lookup yields CDR1 MGHRA and CDR2 YSYEKL. The CDR3 coding sequence is TGCGCCAGCAGCCTAAGACTAGCGGGTCCCGAGCAGTACTTC. This sequence encodes CASSLRLAGPEQYF.

This chain uses TRBV27 with TRBJ1-3; D uncertain. The CDR3 is 16 amino acids. CDR1 is MNHEY, CDR2 SMNVEV, per germline (reference sequence). V dropped 2 bases and J dropped 0 bases, with 11 bases sitting between them. The CDR3 loop reads CASSLRGPRSGNTIYF. DNA for the CDR3: TGTGCCAGCAGTTTACGAGGACCCCGCTCTGGAAACACCATATATTTT.

The gene calls are TRBV5-4 and TRBJ2-1; TRBD2 matches at 11 bases. Trimming at V came to 0 bases and at J to 9 bases, leaving 2 bases not matched to a gene. Per the germline V gene, CDR1 is SGHNT and CDR2 is YYREEE (reference sequence). CDR3 size: 14 residues. The CDR3 coding sequence is TGTGCCAGCAGCTTGGTAGCGGGAGGGGCTGAGCAGTTCTTC. Translating it yields CASSLVAGGAEQFF.